The rows below give T cell receptor beta chains drawn from one sample of a study of T cells in Graves' hyperthyroidism and ophthalmopathy. In TCRdb, the multiplex PCR reads were re-called with MiXCR into one record per CDR3 protein. The table includes 350,000 to 400,000 distinct CDR3 sequences, roughly 14% detected once. The specimen was blood. The source is a woman aged 55-69 years with Graves' hyperthyroidism. CDR3s include the opening cysteine and the closing phenylalanine or tryptophan. D genes are given only for firm matches. Rows may omit the clone size; those that give it use once, few, many or a size class.

>-|many|TRBJ1-5|TRBV20-1
TGCAGTGCAGCCCCGGACGGGATTAGCAATCAGCCCCAGCATTTT
CSAAPDGISNQPQHF
>-|-|TRBJ2-3|TRBV2
TGTGCCAGCAGTGGTTTGGACACTAAGACAGATACGCAGTATTTT
CASSGLDTKTDTQYF
>TRBD1|-|TRBJ2-3|TRBV25-1
TGTGCCAGCAGTGAATTAGGACAGGGAATGTATACGCAGTATTTT
CASSELGQGMYTQYF
>-|-|TRBJ2-1|TRBV27
TGTGCCAGCAGTTTGATAGGACCCAATGAGCAGTTCTTC
CASSLIGPNEQFF
>TRBD2|few|TRBJ2-3|TRBV6-5
TGTGCCAACAGTTACCTGGGACTAGCGGGAGTAGATACGCAGTATTTT
CANSYLGLAGVDTQYF
>-|-|TRBJ1-2|TRBV10-3
TGTGCCATCAGTGAAACGGGGGGCAGGGTCCTTGGCTACACCTTC
CAISETGGRVLGYTF
>-|-|TRBJ1-5|TRBV12-3/TRBV12-4
TGTGCCAGCAGTTTAGGGCACGGGGGCAATCAGCCCCAGCATTTT
CASSLGHGGNQPQHF
>-|many|TRBJ2-7|TRBV6-1
TGTGCCAGCAGTGATTGGGTCGTGGGGGGTCTCGAGCAGTACTTC
CASSDWVVGGLEQYF
>TRBD2|many|TRBJ2-1|TRBV3-1
TGTGCCAGCAGCCACGGGACTAGCGGGAAGTCTGAGCAGTTCTTC
CASSHGTSGKSEQFF
>TRBD1|-|TRBJ1-5|TRBV30
TGTGCCTGGAGTGTACCTAGGACAGGGAATCAGCCCCAGCATTTT
CAWSVPRTGNQPQHF
>-|many|TRBJ2-7|TRBV3-1
TGTGCCAGCAGCTACAGAGGCTCCTACGAGCAGTACTTC
CASSYRGSYEQYF
>-|many|TRBJ2-5|TRBV12-3/TRBV12-4
TGTGCCAGCAGCACAGCCCAGGGGGGAGAGACCCAGTACTTC
CASSTAQGGETQYF
>-|many|TRBJ1-5|TRBV30
TGTGCCTGGAGTGCCCTATACAGCAATCAGCCCCAGCATTTT
CAWSALYSNQPQHF
>-|-|TRBJ2-1|TRBV11-2
TGTGCCAGCAGCGCCATACTGGATGAGCAGTTCTTC
CASSAILDEQFF
>-|few|TRBJ2-7|TRBV7-8
TGTGCCAGCAGCTTAGTTAGCACTAGTATTTACCGCGAGCAGTACTTC
CASSLVSTSIYREQYF
>-|-|TRBJ1-1|TRBV20-1
TGCAGTGCTAGATTGGGGGGTAGAGTCACTGAAGCTTTCTTT
CSARLGGRVTEAFF
>-|many|TRBJ2-5|TRBV18
TGTGCCAGCTCACCGGAGGGGGCAGAGACCCAGTACTTC
CASSPEGAETQYF
>-|many|TRBJ2-5|TRBV11-1
TGTGCCAGCAGCTTAGGGCCAGCGGAGACCCAGTACTTC
CASSLGPAETQYF
>-|many|TRBJ2-7|TRBV2
TGTGCCAGCAGTGTTAGGGGGGCCTACGAGCAGTACTTC
CASSVRGAYEQYF
>-|many|TRBJ2-1|TRBV5-1
TGCGCCAGTTACCTAGGAGGCAATGAGCAGTTCTTC
CASYLGGNEQFF
>-|many|TRBJ1-5|TRBV12-3/TRBV12-4
TGTGCCAGCACTTGGGGTGGCGATCAGCCCCAGCATTTT
CASTWGGDQPQHF
>-|many|TRBJ2-1|TRBV6-5
TGTGCCAGCAGTTACAAGCCCCGAACTTACAATGAGCAGTTCTTC
CASSYKPRTYNEQFF
>-|many|TRBJ1-4|TRBV10-3
TGTGCCATCAGTGGGACTCTACCAAGTGAAAAACTGTTTTTT
CAISGTLPSEKLFF
>TRBD2|many|TRBJ2-7|TRBV27
TGTGCCAGCAGGACTAGGACTAGCGGGAGCCTCTACGAGCAGTACTTC
CASRTRTSGSLYEQYF
>-|few|TRBJ2-7|TRBV6-6
TGTGCCAGCAGTTACGTCGGGAGAACGGTCTACGAGCAGTACTTC
CASSYVGRTVYEQYF
>TRBD2|many|TRBJ2-3|TRBV11-2
TGTGCCAGCAGCTTAGAGTTTTGGCGGGAGCTTCCTAGCACAGATACGCAGTATTTT
CASSLEFWRELPSTDTQYF
>-|many|TRBJ2-7|TRBV12-3/TRBV12-4
TGTGCCAGCAGTTTAAATGGAGGGGGCGAGCAGTACTTC
CASSLNGGGEQYF
>TRBD2|many|TRBJ2-5|TRBV7-9
TGTGCCAGCAGCCTGGCCGGGACTAGCGGGAGCGGAGGAATAGAGACCCAGTACTTC
CASSLAGTSGSGGIETQYF
>-|-|TRBJ1-4|TRBV4-1
TGCGCCAGCAGCCGCTGGAGGGATGAAAAACTGTTTTTT
CASSRWRDEKLFF
>-|few|TRBJ1-5|TRBV29-1
TGCAGCGTTGAACCCGGGCTCAATCAGCCCCAGCATTTT
CSVEPGLNQPQHF
>TRBD2|many|TRBJ2-5|TRBV30
TGTGCCTGGGGACTAGCGGGGCAAGAGACCCAGTACTTC
CAWGLAGQETQYF
>-|many|TRBJ2-2|TRBV11-1
TGTGCCAGCAGCCAAGGATCCCGGGGCCCGGGCACCGGGGAGCTGTTTTTT
CASSQGSRGPGTGELFF
>TRBD2|many|TRBJ2-5|TRBV9
TGTGCCAGCAGCGTAGCTGCGCGGGAGGAGACCCAGTACTTC
CASSVAAREETQYF
>-|-|TRBJ2-7|TRBV6-5
TGTGCCAGCAGTTGCTCGAGTTCTAGCGATTCCTACGAGCAGTACTTC
CASSCSSSSDSYEQYF
>-|few|TRBJ2-3|TRBV12-3/TRBV12-4
TGTGCCAGCAGTTTCGCAGGGGCATACACAGATACGCAGTATTTT
CASSFAGAYTDTQYF
>-|-|TRBJ2-3|TRBV2
TGTGCCAGCAACTTAAGGCAGGGTACAGATACGCAGTATTTT
CASNLRQGTDTQYF
>-|many|TRBJ1-2|TRBV20-1
TGCAGTGCTAGGATCAACAGGGATTATGGCTACACCTTC
CSARINRDYGYTF
>TRBD2|many|TRBJ2-3|TRBV12-3/TRBV12-4
TGTGCCAGTGCCCTCCGGGAGGCGACAGATACGCAGTATTTT
CASALREATDTQYF
>-|many|TRBJ2-3|TRBV5-1
TGCGCCAGCAGCTTACTCCGGGACATTACAGATACGCAGTATTTT
CASSLLRDITDTQYF
>-|many|TRBJ2-5|TRBV12-3/TRBV12-4
TGTGCCAGCAGTTTTACACCAGTTGGCAGCCCGAAGTACTTC
CASSFTPVGSPKYF
>TRBD1|many|TRBJ2-3|TRBV18
TGTGCCAGCTCACCACCGACAGGGGACCTCACAGATACGCAGTATTTT
CASSPPTGDLTDTQYF
>TRBD1|many|TRBJ2-1|TRBV7-2
TGTGCCAGCAGACGCGACAGGGGAGACTACAATGAGCAGTTCTTC
CASRRDRGDYNEQFF
>-|-|TRBJ2-5|TRBV28
TGTGCCAGCAGTACGGAACAGGGCGAGAGGGAGACCCAGTACTTC
CASSTEQGERETQYF
>-|many|TRBJ1-1|TRBV20-1
TGCAGTGCCGGAGGGGGGGGGATGAACGGTGAAGCTTTCTTT
CSAGGGGMNGEAFF
>TRBD2|-|TRBJ2-7|TRBV9
TGTGCCAGCAGCGGGGGGGGGACTGCCAGGGAGCAGTACTTC
CASSGGGTAREQYF